The rows below give T cell receptor beta chains drawn from one sample of a study of blood T cells in healthy people across ages. TCRdb redid the calling of the 5' RACE reads with MiXCR, one entry per CDR3 protein. The sample has fewer than 700,000 distinct CDR3 sequences, approximately 40% seen once. Sequencing was done on a sample of blood. The receptors here all came from a man aged 80 or over in good health. Both conserved end residues are part of each CDR3. The order of the fields is V gene, D gene, CDR3 protein. D genes are given only for firm matches.

>TRBV7-2|-
CASSLLRTQYF
>TRBV10-3|-
CAISTGLGLGESKNIQYF
>TRBV20-1|TRBD1
CSASSRDRGLSEAFF
>TRBV6-2/TRBV6-3|-
CASTRSDRAGNQPQHF
>TRBV7-2|-
CASSQSGQNYGYTF
>TRBV5-1|-
CASSKGFLNEQYF
>TRBV5-1|TRBD1
CASSFDGTGINTGELFF
>TRBV20-1|TRBD1
CSAREGAYEKLFF
>TRBV28|TRBD1
CASSQRTGSFFYGYTF
>TRBV2|-
CASSWDGLDSETQYF
>TRBV6-1|TRBD1
CASRDSATGILYGYTF
>TRBV7-2|TRBD1
CASSPRQGSGREQFF
>TRBV6-1|-
CASSEGVFDRTNRKFF